Shown below are 15 T cell receptor beta chains from a single sample sequenced in a study of cytotoxic CD8 clonotypes in ibrutinib-treated CLL. The data were produced by immunoSEQ multiplex PCR, yet TCRdb's version contains in-frame clones alone and is incomplete. This sample has 150,000 or so clones; 65% to 85% occur once, and the top ten carry 7.6%. The sample here was PBMCs, taken after 36 months of ibrutinib treatment. The receptor set was obtained from a human donor with chronic lymphocytic leukemia.

The rearrangement uses TRBV7-9 and TRBJ1-1; the match to TRBD1 covers 7 bases. With V trimmed by 5 bases and J by 3 bases, 3 bases remained unmatched. This CDR3 has 13 amino acids. The germline CDR1 and CDR2 sequences are SEHNR and FQNEAQ (reference sequence). The DNA of the CDR3 is TGTGCCAGCAGCCGGGGACAGCACACTGAAGCTTTCTTT. As protein: CASSRGQHTEAFF.

The rearrangement links TRBV6-5 to TRBJ2-3; TRBD2 agrees at 8 bases. Germline loops: CDR1 MNHEY, CDR2 SVGAGI. Germline trimming cut 0 bases from V and 5 bases from J; bases unmatched to any gene: 7. The length of the CDR3 is 16 residues. CDR3 DNA sequence: TGTGCCAGCAGTTACTCGAGAAGCGGGAGTGGAGATACGCAGTATTTT. Residues: CASSYSRSGSGDTQYF.

This clone was recorded many times. This chain uses TRBV6-1 with TRBJ2-7; D is ambiguous. CDR3 length equals 14 residues. Trimming stripped 2 bases from V and 6 bases from J, with 14 bases between. In germline, CDR1 is MNHNS, CDR2 SASEGT. The CDR3 bases are TGTGCCAGCAGTGAATTTGAGGCAGCCTCCGAGCAGTACTTC. Translation: CASSEFEAASEQYF.

The V gene is TRBV11-3, the J gene TRBJ1-1; the D is unclear. The CDR3 is 14 amino acids. Trimming left V 2 bases short and J 1 base short, with 8 bases between. Germline V gene lookup returns CDR1 SGHNT and CDR2 YENEEA. Written as DNA, the CDR3 is TGTGCCAGCAGCTTAACTCCCCGGAACACTGAAGCTTTCTTT. This codes for CASSLTPRNTEAFF.

V and J are TRBV30 and TRBJ1-1; D is unclear. Per germline, CDR1 GTSNPN and CDR2 SVGIG (reference sequence). Trimming took off 2 bases at V and 0 bases at J, with 10 bases between the two ends. The CDR3 consists of 14 residues. The CDR3 region has the DNA TGTGCCTGGAGTCCTCTTGCGTTGAACACTGAAGCTTTCTTT. This codes for CAWSPLALNTEAFF.

This clone appeared a few times. J is TRBJ2-2 and V is TRBV7-9; D is possibly TRBD2 (6 bases). The CDR3 is 14 residues long. CDR1 SEHNR and CDR2 FQNEAQ come from the germline V gene (reference sequence). V was pared by 6 bases and J by 4 bases, with 12 bases between. The CDR3 DNA reads TGTGCCAGCAGAACGCTCGGGGGCACCGGGGAGCTGTTTTTT. It translates to CASRTLGGTGELFF.

This clone was seen once. This chain links TRBV2 with TRBJ2-3; D gene unclear. V was clipped by 6 bases and J by 4 bases, with 5 bases between them. The CDR3 runs 11 residues. Germline loops: CDR1 SNHLY, CDR2 FYNNEI. This CDR3 is CASRDADTQYF. As DNA, the CDR3 is TGTGCCAGCAGAGACGCAGATACGCAGTATTTT.

The V gene is TRBV7-2, the J gene TRBJ2-3; 7 positions agree with TRBD1. Losses at the gene ends were 5 bases for V and 4 bases for J; bases not matched to a gene: 9. Germline V gene lookup returns CDR1 SGHTA and CDR2 FQGNSA. The CDR3 extends over 15 amino acids. The CDR3 reads CASSPRDRFADTQYF. The CDR3 region has the DNA TGTGCCAGCAGCCCCCGGGACAGATTCGCAGATACGCAGTATTTT.

The chain links TRBV7-9 to TRBJ1-1; D is unclear. This CDR3 is built from 14 residues. Between the trimmed V and J ends, which lost 3 bases and 5 bases, there was a span of 13 bases. Germline V lookup: CDR1 SEHNR, CDR2 FQNEAQ (reference sequence). The CDR3 nucleotides are TGTGCCAGCAGCTTGTACGGGTTCGGAACTGAAGCTTTCTTT. Protein product: CASSLYGFGTEAFF.

The rearrangement links TRBV4-1 to TRBJ1-4; possible D gene TRBD1, 5 bases. This CDR3 region has 18 residues. Germline loops: CDR1 MGHRA, CDR2 YSYEKL. V shed 4 bases and J shed 5 bases, with 23 bases lying between them. The CDR3 DNA is TGCGCCAGCAGCCGGTCGGGCCACCCACAGGCGAAAAATGAAAAACTGTTTTTT. Translating gives CASSRSGHPQAKNEKLFF.

The chain uses TRBV27 and TRBJ1-5; D not resolved. The CDR3 spans 12 residues. Per the germline V gene, CDR1 is MNHEY and CDR2 is SMNVEV (reference sequence). V was cut by 4 bases and J by 0 bases, with 1 base left in between. In DNA form, the CDR3 reads TGTGCCAGCAGTTATAGCAATCAGCCCCAGCATTTT. Translated: CASSYSNQPQHF.

This sequence joins TRBV30 and TRBJ2-5; tentatively, D is TRBD2 (6 bases). Germline-derived CDR1 and CDR2 are GTSNPN and SVGIG (reference sequence). CDR3 length equals 13 residues. The V gene lost 0 bases and the J gene lost 7 bases, with 12 bases spanning the gap. CDR3 sequence reads: CAWSVGTSRTQYF. Here the CDR3 DNA reads TGTGCCTGGAGTGTAGGGACTTCGCGGACCCAGTACTTC.

The V and J genes are TRBV5-6 and TRBJ1-1; TRBD1 matches 8 bases. Germline CDR1 and CDR2: SGHDT and YYEEEE. V shed 6 bases, J shed 5 bases, and the junction held 12 bases outside the gene matches. CDR3 length: 15 amino acids. The CDR3 DNA is TGTGCCAGCAACTTAATGGACAGGGACTCGACTGAAGCTTTCTTT. It yields the protein CASNLMDRDSTEAFF.

V is TRBV7-6 and J is TRBJ1-6; D perhaps matches TRBD1 (5 bases). CDR3 length equals 15 residues. Trimming removed 2 bases from V and 7 bases from J, with 12 bases in between. Germline lookup yields CDR1 SGHVS and CDR2 FNYEAQ. In nucleotides, the CDR3 is TGTGCCAGCAGCTTAAGTAGGGACTCGAATTCACCCCTCCACTTT. Translated: CASSLSRDSNSPLHF.

The genes are TRBV10-3 and TRBJ1-5; 11 bases map to TRBD1. Trimming cost V 8 bases and J 3 bases; bases outside gene matches: 9. Per germline, CDR1 ENHRY and CDR2 SYGVKD. This CDR3 has 16 residues. DNA of the CDR3: TGTGCCATCGGGAACCGGGACAGGGGGTACAATCAGCCCCAGCATTTT. Its protein product is CAIGNRDRGYNQPQHF.